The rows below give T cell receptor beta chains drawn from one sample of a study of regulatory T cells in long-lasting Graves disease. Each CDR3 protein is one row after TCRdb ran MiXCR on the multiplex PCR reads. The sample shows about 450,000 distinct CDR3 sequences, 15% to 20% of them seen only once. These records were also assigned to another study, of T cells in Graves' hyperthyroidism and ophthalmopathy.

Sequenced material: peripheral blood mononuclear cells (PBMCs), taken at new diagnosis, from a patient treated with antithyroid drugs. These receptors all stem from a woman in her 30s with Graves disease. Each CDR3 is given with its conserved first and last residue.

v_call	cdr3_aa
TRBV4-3	CASSPGLAHRRYNEQYF
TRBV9	CASSPLSGEGRIETQYF
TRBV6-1	CASESSGSSYNEQFF
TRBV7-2	CASSFGTEYYEQYF
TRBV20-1	CSAPDTSGSWTDTQYF
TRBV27	CASRGASTDTQYF
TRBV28	CASSLTSWDTDTQYF
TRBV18	CASSPRASISYGYTF
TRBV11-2	CASSFTTAGTADTQYF
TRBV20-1	CSARGTSGPNEQFF
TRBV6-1	CASTWVDSGSSDTQYF
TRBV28	CASLDENTDTQYF
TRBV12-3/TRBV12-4	CASSFDREDTEAFF
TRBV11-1	CASSLRLALNGQFF
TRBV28	CASNYRDRNEKLFF
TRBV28	CASSLSGGVDYGYTF
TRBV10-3	CATRTRDREVYEQYF
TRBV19	CASSIVGVGNQPQHF
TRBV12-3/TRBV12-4	CASSLMASGSLGSYEQYF
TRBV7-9	CASSLAGGGGYGYTF
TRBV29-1	CSAADRGKAYEQFF
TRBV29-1	CSVEVQGGRTNEQFF
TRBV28	CASSYRDEQYF
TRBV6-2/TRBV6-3	CASRDRNSYEQYF
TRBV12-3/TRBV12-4	CASSPLAGRYNEQFF
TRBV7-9	CASSLFGQETQYF
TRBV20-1	CSARPPTGGLTIGYTF
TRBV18	CASSPRELDVGEQYF
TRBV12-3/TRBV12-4	CASSTLLEEQYF
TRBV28	CASSRPGLAGQETQYF
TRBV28	CASSLLAPTRTGTYEQYF
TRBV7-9	CASSWGSSGSSTDTQYF
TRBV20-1	CSAPKSGSGSPLHF
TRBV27	CATLGQSGTEAFF
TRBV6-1	CASSRASDTQYF